This T cell receptor beta chain was recovered during a study of Ad26.COV2.S vaccination and SARS-CoV-2 variants. Study details: The vaccine Ad26.COV2.S was put into the muscle once, or twice with 56 days between.

TCRdb's table, derived via immunoSEQ multiplex PCR, lists solely in-frame clones and lacks some. The table has over 350,000 clones, approximately 91% seen once. This clone was seen only once. Its antigen is undetermined. The treatment: around 19 received Ad26.COV2.S at low or high dose, single or two shots; several received placebo; per-sample allocation not given. On day 63 after the first injection, vaccine and placebo recipients gave samples. This CDR3 has 14 amino acids. Trimming pared 2 bases from V and 8 bases from J, leaving 13 bases between. Germline CDR1 reads SGHNT; CDR2 reads YYREEE (reference sequence). Study conclusions and caveats: Researchers cautioned that TCR breadth and depth analyses may have underestimated total T cell responses.

The chain is built from TRBV5-4 and TRBJ1-4; the D gene is possibly TRBD1 (6 bases). This TCR was recovered from a person between 18 and 60 years old who received the Ad26.COV2.S COVID-19 vaccine or a placebo. The material was peripheral blood, obtained in a trial of Ad26.COV2.S vaccine versus placebo. CDR3 sequence: CASSFPGEGEKLFF. The CDR3 DNA follows: TGTGCCAGCAGCTTCCCAGGGGAGGGAGAAAAACTGTTTTTT. Full variable domain (remainder filled in from reference TRBV5-4 and TRBJ1-4): ETGVTQSPTHLIKTRGQQVTLRCSSQSGHNTVSWYQQALGQGPQFIFQYYREEENGRGNFPPRFSGLQFPNYSSELNVNALELDDSALYLCASSFPGEGEKLFFGSGTQLSVL.